Each of the 3 T cell receptor beta chains below was sequenced from the same sample in a study of cytomegalovirus exposure and HLA in healthy donors. Primers: 60 Vbeta forward and 13 Jbeta reverse. Profiling relied on immunoSEQ multiplex PCR, and the TCRdb table lists in-frame clones only, not all of them. Reported are over 80,000 clones; the ten largest clones contain roughly 6%. Sequenced input: PBMCs. The source is a girl aged 10-17 years in good health and CMV-seropositive.

The V call is TRBV4-1, the J call TRBJ1-5, with no clear D. Trimming removed 0 bases from V and 3 bases from J, with 12 bases in between. The germline CDR1 and CDR2 sequences are MGHRA and YSYEKL. CDR3 length equals 16 residues. CDR3 sequence reads: CASSQDRYGPNQPQHF. The CDR3, as DNA: TGCGCCAGCAGCCAAGATAGATACGGTCCCAATCAGCCCCAGCATTTT.

This chain connects TRBV4-3 to TRBJ2-7; 9 positions agree with TRBD1. The ends lost 1 base at V and 5 bases at J; junction bases unmatched: 6. CDR1 LGHNA and CDR2 YSLEER come from the germline V gene. The CDR3 sequence is 15 residues long. CDR3 loop: CASSQVLQGADEQYF. CDR3 nucleotide sequence: TGCGCCAGCAGCCAAGTGCTACAGGGGGCGGACGAGCAGTACTTC.

The chain is built from TRBV19 and TRBJ1-1; TRBD1 agrees at 11 bases. The ends lost 5 bases at V and 5 bases at J; junction bases unmatched: 10. CDR3 length equals 16 residues. Germline V gene data show CDR1 as LNHDA and CDR2 as SQIVND (reference sequence). The chain's CDR3 is CASSVNTGTGGTEAFF. As DNA, the CDR3 is TGTGCCAGTAGTGTTAACACCGGGACAGGGGGTACTGAAGCTTTCTTT.